These 17 T cell receptor beta chains originate from one sample sequenced in a study of cytomegalovirus exposure and HLA in healthy donors. The data were produced by immunoSEQ multiplex PCR, yet TCRdb's version contains in-frame clones alone and is incomplete. Of about 260,000 clones in the sample, around 91% were seen once. The sequenced sample consisted of PBMCs. The receptors come from a woman aged 30 to 39 in good health and CMV-seronegative.

The chain recombines TRBV4-2 with TRBJ1-3; a possible D gene is TRBD1 (6 bases). Deletions cut 2 bases from V and 4 bases from J, with 9 bases between. CDR1 LGHNA and CDR2 YNFKEQ come from the germline V gene. The CDR3 sequence is 14 residues long. CDR3 sequence: CASSQHDRGNTIYF. The CDR3 coding sequence is TGTGCCAGCAGCCAACATGACAGGGGAAACACCATATATTTT.

The genes are TRBV7-9 and TRBJ2-2; 11 bases fit TRBD2. Germline trimming cut 3 bases from V and 4 bases from J; bases unmatched to any gene: 4. Germline CDR1 and CDR2: SEHNR and FQNEAQ (reference sequence). The CDR3 contains 16 residues. CDR3 nucleotides: TGTGCCAGCAGCTTGGGGACTAGCGGAACCACCGGGGAGCTGTTTTTT. This translates into CASSLGTSGTTGELFF.

This clone was recorded only once. J is TRBJ2-5 and V is TRBV7-8, with D perhaps being TRBD1 or TRBD2 (5 bases each). The V end lost 5 bases, the J end lost 5 bases, and 15 bases lay between the germline ends. This CDR3 is 14 amino acids long. Germline CDR1 reads SGHVS; CDR2 reads FQNEAQ. CDR3 DNA: TGTGCCAGCAGCCAACCTGGGGGTAGGGAGACCCAGTACTTC. Protein: CASSQPGGRETQYF.

This clone was seen only once. The rearrangement uses TRBV9 and TRBJ2-1; 9 bases align to TRBD2. CDR3 length: 16 residues. V shed 3 bases and J 5 bases; nucleotides not matched to a gene: 9. Germline V gene sequence: CDR1 SGDLS, CDR2 YYNGEE. CDR3 nucleotide sequence: TGTGCCAGCAGCGCAAACCCCCGACTAGCGGACAATGAGCAGTTCTTC. This codes for CASSANPRLADNEQFF.

This chain uses TRBV5-6 with TRBJ2-7; 7 nucleotides match TRBD1. J lost 6 bases, V lost 3 bases, and 3 bases had no gene match. Germline V gives CDR1 SGHDT, CDR2 YYEEEE. This CDR3 is 12 amino acids long. CDR3 region: CASSSPGGEQYF. The CDR3, as DNA: TGTGCCAGCAGCTCCCCAGGGGGCGAGCAGTACTTC.

The V and J genes are TRBV7-8 and TRBJ2-7, with 10 bases that match TRBD2. From germline, CDR1 is SGHVS and CDR2 FQNEAQ. J was trimmed by 4 bases and V by 5 bases; bases with no gene match: 5. The CDR3 is 14 amino acids. CDR3 bases: TGTGCCAGCAGCCCCACTAGCGGGACGTACGAGCAGTACTTC. Its translation is CASSPTSGTYEQYF.

CDR3 nucleotide sequence: TGTGCCAGTAGTGAGGAAAGGGGTGGCACCGGGGAGCTGTTTTTT. Its translation: CASSEERGGTGELFF. This sequence joins TRBV19 and TRBJ2-2, with a possible D match to TRBD1 (5 bases). Trimming removed 5 bases at V and 4 bases at J, with 14 bases between. Germline-derived CDR1 and CDR2 are LNHDA and SQIVND (reference sequence). This CDR3 contains 15 residues. The variable domain in full, with the rest retrieved from reference TRBV19 and TRBJ2-2, is DGGITQSPKYLFRKEGQNVTLSCEQNLNHDAMYWYRQDPGQGLRLIYYSQIVNDFQKGDIAEGYSVSREKKESFPLTVTSAQKNPTAFYLCASSEERGGTGELFFGEGSRLTVL.

This clone has only one observation. The rearrangement links TRBV28 to TRBJ2-2; possible D gene TRBD2, 7 bases. The CDR3 loop spans 14 amino acids. CDR1 MDHEN and CDR2 SYDVKM come from the germline V gene. The V gene lost 3 bases and the J gene lost 4 bases, with 9 bases spanning the gap. The DNA of the CDR3 is TGTGCCAGCAGTTTGGGGGGGCGCACCGGGGAGCTGTTTTTT. Its protein is CASSLGGRTGELFF.

This clone was recorded only once. This chain links TRBV6-5 with TRBJ2-3; D remains ambiguous. This CDR3 has 13 amino acids. Germline loops: CDR1 MNHEY, CDR2 SVGAGI. Deletions cut 1 base from V and 5 bases from J, with 7 bases between. The CDR3 nucleotides are TGTGCCAGCAGTTACTTCTGGGGAGATACGCAGTATTTT. Translated: CASSYFWGDTQYF.

The chain recombines TRBV10-2 with TRBJ2-1, with D unresolved. Germline assignment: CDR1 WSHSY and CDR2 SAAADI. V shed 0 bases and J shed 5 bases, with 14 bases lying between them. The CDR3 runs to 16 residues. Here the CDR3 DNA reads TGCGCCAGCAGTGAGTCGAAACGGACCGCCCACAATGAGCAGTTCTTC. Its protein product is CASSESKRTAHNEQFF.

The J gene is TRBJ2-1, the V gene TRBV4-3; D ambiguous. The CDR3 sequence is 17 residues long. V was cut by 0 bases and J by 3 bases, with 15 bases left in between. Germline V lookup: CDR1 LGHNA, CDR2 YSLEER. This chain's CDR3 is CASSQDRTIGVYNEQFF. For the CDR3, the DNA is TGCGCCAGCAGCCAAGATCGGACGATTGGGGTCTACAATGAGCAGTTCTTC.

The rearrangement joins TRBV5-1 to TRBJ2-1, with 7 nucleotides matching TRBD1. V shed 7 bases and J 4 bases; nucleotides not matched to a gene: 8. This CDR3 contains 14 residues. Germline values: CDR1 SGHRS, CDR2 YFSETQ. The CDR3 protein is CASAPGGNYNEQFF. The DNA of the CDR3 is TGCGCCAGCGCTCCAGGGGGAAATTACAATGAGCAGTTCTTC.

The V call is TRBV30, the J call TRBJ1-1; possibly TRBD1 for D (5 bases). V lost 1 base, J lost 0 bases, and 6 bases lay in between. The CDR3 spans 13 residues. CDR1 is GTSNPN, CDR2 SVGIG, per germline (reference sequence). The CDR3 coding sequence is TGTGCCTGGAGTGAAGGGGTGAACACTGAAGCTTTCTTT. Its protein product is CAWSEGVNTEAFF.

This chain uses TRBV2 with TRBJ2-1; D is perhaps TRBD2 (5 bases). Germline V gene data show CDR1 as SNHLY and CDR2 as FYNNEI. The CDR3 is made up of 14 amino acids. The V and J ends lost 1 base and 8 bases respectively, with 12 bases between them. As DNA, the CDR3 is TGTGCCAGCAGTGAAGGGCTAGGACTTTATGAGCAGTTCTTC. As protein: CASSEGLGLYEQFF.

CDR3 amino acids: CASSPSPDYGYTF. The CDR3 bases are TGTGCCAGCAGCCCCTCCCCAGACTATGGCTACACCTTC. V gene TRBV7-6 combines with J gene TRBJ1-2; D gene unclear. Germline V gives CDR1 SGHVS, CDR2 FNYEAQ. The CDR3 contains 13 residues. V dropped 5 bases and J dropped 3 bases, with 10 bases sitting between them.

This rearrangement joins TRBV7-2 to TRBJ2-1, with TRBD2 identical over 15 bases. The CDR3 loop spans 18 amino acids. Germline CDR1 and CDR2: SGHTA and FQGNSA. V lost 1 base, J lost 4 bases, and 5 bases stayed unmatched. In DNA form, the CDR3 reads TGTGCCAGCAGCTTAGGCGGACTAGCGGGAGGGCCTTACAATGAGCAGTTCTTC. Translated, it gives CASSLGGLAGGPYNEQFF.

The chain carries TRBV4-2 and TRBJ2-5, with D possibly TRBD2 on 5 matching bases. Germline-derived CDR1 and CDR2 are LGHNA and YNFKEQ. This CDR3 has 14 residues. The ends were cut back, 0 bases at V and 10 bases at J, with 15 bases in the middle. CDR3 protein: CASSQDLRERDQYF. The CDR3 region has the DNA TGTGCCAGCAGCCAAGATCTGAGGGAGAGGGACCAGTACTTC.